The clone carrying this T cell receptor (beta chain) was counted only a few times. V lost 5 bases to trimming and J lost 7 bases, with 11 bases between them. Germline V gene data show CDR1 as MDHEN and CDR2 as SYDVKM. This CDR3 comprises 12 residues. TCRdb called the 5' RACE reads again in MiXCR, with one record for every CDR3 protein. The sample shows about 400,000 distinct CDR3 sequences, approximately 15% of them seen only once. The source of the sample is a study of T-cell memory formation after mild COVID-19. The sequence was collected from a man aged 18 to 29 who had mild COVID-19 (a few samples of this study predate the infection). Cell type and time point are not known. Input material: PBMCs or a T cell subset sorted from them (not recorded which). V is TRBV28 and J is TRBJ2-5, with D possibly being TRBD1 or TRBD2 (5 bases each). The CDR3 spells CASSPSGGTQYF. CDR3 sequence (DNA): TGTGCCAGCAGTCCCTCTGGGGGGACCCAGTACTTC.